The T cell receptor (beta chain) described here comes from a study of blood T cell repertoires in COVID-19. Study background: T cells, B-cell-depleted T cells, or PBMCs provided the cDNA or gDNA that served as material.

V dropped 4 bases and J dropped 3; count of bases not matched to a gene: 14. Germline V lookup: CDR1 SGDLS, CDR2 YYNGEE. The CDR3 contains 17 residues. Per the original methods: Reference gene primer amplification in the assay estimated nucleated cell counts. This table comes from immunoSEQ multiplex PCR, and its TCRdb copy is limited to in-frame clones, with some not included. V and J calls and clone size are those listed in that table; D and trimming were worked out from the DNA. The sample holds 110,000 to 150,000 clones, 80% to 90% seen once. The TCR was taken from an older woman with active COVID-19. Sequencing was done on a sample of peripheral blood. This sequence joins TRBV9 and TRBJ2-3, with TRBD1 matching over 7 bases. This chain's CDR3 is CASSSRQGEIRTDTQYF. In DNA, the CDR3 is TGTGCCAGCAGCTCAAGACAGGGCGAGATTCGGACAGATACGCAGTATTTT.